The TCR beta chain described here comes from a study of somatic mutations in cytotoxic T cells in rheumatoid arthritis. The wider study: In some cases, T-cell populations stained with V beta antibodies were flow-sorted at nearly 100% purity, and these included V beta1+ cells sequenced for TCRB.

CDR3 length: 16 amino acids. The germline V gene has CDR1 SGHVS and CDR2 FQNEAQ. V dropped 5 bases and J dropped 0 bases, with 16 bases sitting between them. Study-level results: A largest CD8+ clone above 20% of CD8+ cells occurred in about an eighth of the roughly 65 patients. No age-related increase in CD8+ clonality was seen in healthy controls, but one was seen in rheumatoid arthritis patients.

Assay: immunoSEQ multiplex PCR; the TCRdb copy retains only in-frame clones and omits some. The profile covers some 15,000 clones, with more than 65% appearing a single time and 10% taken by the ten largest. In the case of this clone: Its target is not known.

This sequence originates from an adult with rheumatoid arthritis. The chain joins TRBV7-8 to TRBJ1-1; D remains ambiguous. Input material: CD8+ T cells sorted from blood. CDR3 in amino acids: CASSTSLRQLNTEAFF. For the CDR3, the DNA is TGTGCCAGCAGCACTAGTCTAAGGCAGCTGAACACTGAAGCTTTCTTT.